This entry is about one T cell receptor beta chain. Two consecutive negative NP/OP PCR tests, clearance, or resolved symptoms defined Cohort 3 recovery. This entry is derived from a study of blood T cell repertoires in COVID-19. Study summary: Samples taken during acute and convalescent COVID-19 were collected in the United States, Italy and Spain.

The protocol was immunoSEQ multiplex PCR, while the TCRdb copy is restricted to in-frame clones and leaves out a portion. The sample lists about 400,000 clones, over 85% occurring once. In germline, CDR1 is KGHSH, CDR2 LQKENI. The CDR3 totals 16 residues. After removal of 3 bases from V and 0 bases from J, the junction contained 3 bases not matched to a gene. The receptor was derived from a woman in her thirties who had recovered from COVID-19. The source material was PBMCs or T cells enriched from blood (not recorded which). The chain joins TRBV18 to TRBJ2-3; TRBD2 agrees at 10 bases. The CDR3 spells CASSPALAGSTDTQYF. The CDR3 region has the DNA TGTGCCAGCTCACCTGCACTAGCGGGAAGCACAGATACGCAGTATTTT.